This entry features one TCR beta chain sequence. Libraries were prepared by immunoSEQ multiplex PCR; TCRdb keeps only in-frame clonotypes and omits some of them. The sample lists a few hundred thousand clones; roughly nine tenths were seen once. V lost 6 bases, J lost 8 bases, and 11 bases lay in between. Germline V gene data show CDR1 as SEHNR and CDR2 as FQNEAQ (reference sequence). The CDR3 totals 12 residues. This sample stems from a study of blood T cell repertoires in COVID-19. About the study: From T cells, B-cell-depleted T cells, or PBMCs came the material, which was cDNA or gDNA.

V gene TRBV7-9 combines with J gene TRBJ2-1, with D perhaps TRBD1 (5 bases). This sequence was found in a man aged 18 to 29 with active or convalescent COVID-19. The sample comprised peripheral blood. CDR3 sequence (DNA): TGTGCCAGCAGACAAATCAGGGATGAGCAGTTCTTC. Amino acids: CASRQIRDEQFF.